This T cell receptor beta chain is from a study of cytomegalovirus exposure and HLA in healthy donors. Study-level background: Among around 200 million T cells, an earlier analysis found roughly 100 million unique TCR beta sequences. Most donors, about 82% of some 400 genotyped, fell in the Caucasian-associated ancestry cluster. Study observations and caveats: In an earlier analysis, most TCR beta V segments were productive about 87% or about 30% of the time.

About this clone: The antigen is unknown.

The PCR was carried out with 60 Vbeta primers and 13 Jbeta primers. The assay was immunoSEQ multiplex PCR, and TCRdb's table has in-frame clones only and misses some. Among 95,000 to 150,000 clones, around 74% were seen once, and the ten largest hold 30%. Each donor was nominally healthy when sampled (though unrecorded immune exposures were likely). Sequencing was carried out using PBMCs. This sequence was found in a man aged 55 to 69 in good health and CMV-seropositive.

The CDR3 DNA follows: TGTGCCAGCAGCGTAGTGGAGACGGGGGAGCAGTTCTTC. It translates to CASSVVETGEQFF. The chain carries TRBV9 and TRBJ2-1; TRBD2 might be the D (5 bases). The ends were cut back, 0 bases at V and 10 bases at J, with 11 bases in the middle. Germline V lookup: CDR1 SGDLS, CDR2 YYNGEE. This CDR3 contains 13 residues.